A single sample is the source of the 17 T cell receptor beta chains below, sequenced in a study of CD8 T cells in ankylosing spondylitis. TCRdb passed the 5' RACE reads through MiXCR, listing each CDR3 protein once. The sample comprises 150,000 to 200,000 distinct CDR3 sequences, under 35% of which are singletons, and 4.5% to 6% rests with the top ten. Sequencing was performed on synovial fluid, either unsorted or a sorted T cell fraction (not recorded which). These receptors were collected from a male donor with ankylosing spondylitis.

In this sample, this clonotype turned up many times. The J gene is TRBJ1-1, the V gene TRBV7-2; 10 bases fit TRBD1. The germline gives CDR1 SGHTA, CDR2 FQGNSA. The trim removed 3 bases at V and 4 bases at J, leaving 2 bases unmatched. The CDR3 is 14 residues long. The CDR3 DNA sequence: TGTGCCAGCAGCTTTGACAGGGGGCGCACTGAAGCTTTCTTT. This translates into CASSFDRGRTEAFF.

This CDR3 reads CASSVVGLPTDTQYF. As DNA, the CDR3 is TGTGCCAGCAGCGTAGTTGGACTACCCACAGATACGCAGTATTTT. The chain joins TRBV9 to TRBJ2-3, with D maybe TRBD2 (6 bases). Germline CDR1 reads SGDLS; CDR2 reads YYNGEE. CDR3 length equals 15 residues. V was trimmed by 0 bases and J by 2 bases, leaving 10 bases between them.

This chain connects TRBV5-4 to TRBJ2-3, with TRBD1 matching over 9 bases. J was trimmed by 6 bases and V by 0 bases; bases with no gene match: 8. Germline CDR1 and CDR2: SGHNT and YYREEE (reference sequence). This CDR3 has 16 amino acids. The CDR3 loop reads CASSLVGDRVADTQYF. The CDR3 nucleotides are TGTGCCAGCAGCTTGGTGGGGGACAGGGTGGCGGATACGCAGTATTTT.

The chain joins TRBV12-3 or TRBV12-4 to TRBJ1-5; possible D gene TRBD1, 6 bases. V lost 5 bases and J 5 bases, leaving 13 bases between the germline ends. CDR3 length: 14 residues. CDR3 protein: CASSPRDTDQPQHF. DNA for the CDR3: TGTGCCAGCAGTCCCCGGGACACCGATCAGCCCCAGCATTTT.

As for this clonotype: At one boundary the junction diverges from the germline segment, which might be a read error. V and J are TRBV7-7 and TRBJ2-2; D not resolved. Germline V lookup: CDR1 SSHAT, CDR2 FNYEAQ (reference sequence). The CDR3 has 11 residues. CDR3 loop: CASSPWGELFF. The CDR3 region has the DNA TGTGCTAGCAGCCCCTGGGGGGAGCTGTTTTTT.

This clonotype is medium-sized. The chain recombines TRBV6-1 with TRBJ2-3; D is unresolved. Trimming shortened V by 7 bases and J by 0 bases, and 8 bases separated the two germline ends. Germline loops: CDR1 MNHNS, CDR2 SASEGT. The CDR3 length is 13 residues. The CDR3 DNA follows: TGTGCCAGCAATGTGGGCAGCACAGATACGCAGTATTTT. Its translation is CASNVGSTDTQYF.

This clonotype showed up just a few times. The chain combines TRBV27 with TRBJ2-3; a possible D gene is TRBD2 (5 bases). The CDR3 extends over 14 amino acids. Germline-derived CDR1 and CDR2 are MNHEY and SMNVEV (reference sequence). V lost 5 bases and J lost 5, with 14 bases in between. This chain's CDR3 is CASSTSPGGDTQYF. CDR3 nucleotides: TGTGCCAGCAGTACATCACCTGGAGGAGATACGCAGTATTTT.

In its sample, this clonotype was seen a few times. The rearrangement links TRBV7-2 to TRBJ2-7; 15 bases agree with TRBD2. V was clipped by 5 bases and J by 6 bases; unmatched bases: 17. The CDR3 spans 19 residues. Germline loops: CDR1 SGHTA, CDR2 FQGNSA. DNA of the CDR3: TGTGCCAGCAGCCTTCAGCGGGGGACTAGCGGGAGGTTATTTGCCGAGCAGTACTTC. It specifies CASSLQRGTSGRLFAEQYF. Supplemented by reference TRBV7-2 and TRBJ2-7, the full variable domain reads GAGVSQSPSNKVTEKGKDVELRCDPISGHTALYWYRQSLGQGLEFLIYFQGNSAPDKSGLPSDRFSAERTGGSVSTLTIQRTQQEDSAVYLCASSLQRGTSGRLFAEQYFGPGTRLTVT.

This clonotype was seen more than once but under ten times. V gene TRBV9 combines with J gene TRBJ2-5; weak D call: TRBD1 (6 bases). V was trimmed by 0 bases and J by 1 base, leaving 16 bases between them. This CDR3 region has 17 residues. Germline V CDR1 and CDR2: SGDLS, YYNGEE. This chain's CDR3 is CASSVGPTGGIQETQYF. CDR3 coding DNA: TGTGCCAGCAGCGTAGGGCCGACAGGTGGGATCCAAGAGACCCAGTACTTC.

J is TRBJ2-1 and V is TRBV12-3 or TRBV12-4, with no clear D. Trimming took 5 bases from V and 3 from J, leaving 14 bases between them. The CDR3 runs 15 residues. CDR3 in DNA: TGTGCCAGCAGTCAAGGGCAGAATGGCTACAATGAGCAGTTCTTC. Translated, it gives CASSQGQNGYNEQFF.

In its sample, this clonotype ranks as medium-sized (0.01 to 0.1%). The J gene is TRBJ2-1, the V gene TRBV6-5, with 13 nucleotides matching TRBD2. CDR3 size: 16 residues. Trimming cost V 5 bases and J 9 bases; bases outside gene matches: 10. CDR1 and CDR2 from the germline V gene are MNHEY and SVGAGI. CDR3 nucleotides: TGTGCCAGCAGTCCGACTAGCGGGAGGTCGGCAGTTGAGCAGTTCTTC. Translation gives CASSPTSGRSAVEQFF.

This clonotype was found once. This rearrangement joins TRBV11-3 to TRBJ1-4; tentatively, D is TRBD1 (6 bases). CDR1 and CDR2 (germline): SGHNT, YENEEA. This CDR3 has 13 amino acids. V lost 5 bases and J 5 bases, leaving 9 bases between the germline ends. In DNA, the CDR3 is TGTGCCAGCAGCCCCGGACAGAATGAAAAACTGTTTTTT. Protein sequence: CASSPGQNEKLFF.

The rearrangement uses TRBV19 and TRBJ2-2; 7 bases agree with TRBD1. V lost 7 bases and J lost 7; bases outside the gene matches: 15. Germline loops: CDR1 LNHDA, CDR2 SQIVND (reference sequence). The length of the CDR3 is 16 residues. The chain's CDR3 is CASTSPGTASYGELFF. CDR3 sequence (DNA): TGTGCCAGTACATCCCCCGGGACAGCCTCCTACGGGGAGCTGTTTTTT.

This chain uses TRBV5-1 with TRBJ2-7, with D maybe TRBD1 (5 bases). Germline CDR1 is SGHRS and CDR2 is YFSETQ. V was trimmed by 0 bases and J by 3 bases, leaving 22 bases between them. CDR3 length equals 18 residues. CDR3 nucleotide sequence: TGCGCCAGCAGCTTGGCTTCTGGCAATCGACAGAGACTCTACGAGCAGTACTTC. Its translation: CASSLASGNRQRLYEQYF.

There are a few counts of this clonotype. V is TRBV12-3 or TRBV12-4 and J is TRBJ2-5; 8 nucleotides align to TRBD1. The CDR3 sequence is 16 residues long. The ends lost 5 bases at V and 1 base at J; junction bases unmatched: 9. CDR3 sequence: CASSLYRGTSQETQYF. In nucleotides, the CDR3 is TGTGCCAGCAGTCTGTACAGGGGGACGAGCCAAGAGACCCAGTACTTC.

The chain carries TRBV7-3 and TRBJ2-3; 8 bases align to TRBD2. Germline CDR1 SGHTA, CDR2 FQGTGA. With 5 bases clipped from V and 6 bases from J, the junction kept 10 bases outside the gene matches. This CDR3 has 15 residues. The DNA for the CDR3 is TGTGCCAGCAGCAAAAGCGGGAGTGGTGGGGATACGCAGTATTTT. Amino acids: CASSKSGSGGDTQYF. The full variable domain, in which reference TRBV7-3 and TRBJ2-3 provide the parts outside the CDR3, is GAGVSQTPSNKVTEKGKYVELRCDPISGHTALYWYRQSLGQGPEFLIYFQGTGAADDSGLPNDRFFAVRPEGSVSTLKIQRTERGDSAVYLCASSKSGSGGDTQYFGPGTRLTVL.

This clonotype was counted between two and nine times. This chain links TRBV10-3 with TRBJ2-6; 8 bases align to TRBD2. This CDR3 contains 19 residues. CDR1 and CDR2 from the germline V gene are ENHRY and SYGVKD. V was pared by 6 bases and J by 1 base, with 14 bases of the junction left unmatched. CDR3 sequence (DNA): TGTGCCATCAGAGATACCCAGGGAGCGGGAGAGTCTGGGGCCAACGTCCTGACTTTC. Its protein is CAIRDTQGAGESGANVLTF.